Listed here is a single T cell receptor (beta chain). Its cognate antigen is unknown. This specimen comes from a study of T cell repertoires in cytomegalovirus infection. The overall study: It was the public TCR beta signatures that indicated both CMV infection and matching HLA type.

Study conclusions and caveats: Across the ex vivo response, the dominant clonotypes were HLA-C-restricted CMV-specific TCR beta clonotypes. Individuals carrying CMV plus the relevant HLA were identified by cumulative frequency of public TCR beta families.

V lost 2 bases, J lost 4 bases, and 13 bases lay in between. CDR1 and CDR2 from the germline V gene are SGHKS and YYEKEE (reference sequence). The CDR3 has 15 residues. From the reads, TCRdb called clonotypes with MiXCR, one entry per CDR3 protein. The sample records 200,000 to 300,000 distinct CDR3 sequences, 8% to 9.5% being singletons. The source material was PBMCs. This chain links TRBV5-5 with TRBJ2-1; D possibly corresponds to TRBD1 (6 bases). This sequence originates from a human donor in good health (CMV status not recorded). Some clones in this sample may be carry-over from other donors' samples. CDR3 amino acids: CASSFQGSSYNEQFF. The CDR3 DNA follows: TGTGCCAGCAGCTTCCAGGGGAGCTCTTACAATGAGCAGTTCTTC.